This TCR beta chain was sequenced during a study of blood T cell repertoires in COVID-19. Study-wide context: The United States, Italy and Spain provided the acute and convalescent COVID-19 samples. PBMCs, B-cell-depleted T cells, or T cells were the source of the cDNA or gDNA that made up the material.

Authors' processing steps: The assay estimated nucleated cells by amplifying reference gene primers. Clones were read by immunoSEQ multiplex PCR, and TCRdb kept only the in-frame ones, dropping some. V, J and clone size reflect that table, while D and trimming were determined from the DNA. This sample has under 110,000 clones, with 71% found just once. From germline, CDR1 is MDHEN and CDR2 SYDVKM. The CDR3 length is 12 residues. Trimming shortened V by 8 bases and J by 3 bases, and 8 bases separated the two germline ends. The chain uses TRBV28 and TRBJ1-5, with a tentative D call TRBD1 (6 bases). The sequencing sample was made of peripheral blood. This sequence originates from a human donor with acute or convalescent COVID-19. The donor label of this sample is uncertain. CDR3 nucleotides: TGTGCCAGCCGGGACACCAATCAGCCCCAGCATTTT. Its translation: CASRDTNQPQHF.